The 32 T cell receptor beta chains given below trace back to one sample, sequenced in a study of shared clonotypes between healthy human individuals. Measured with immunoSEQ multiplex PCR; TCRdb has only the in-frame clones, and not every one. The sample has 150,000 to 200,000 clones; approximately 92% are singletons. Sequenced input: naive CD4+ T cells sorted from blood. Subset here: CD45RA+ positively selected. The source is a woman between 25 and 40 years old in good health.

This sequence joins TRBV28 and TRBJ1-2; D is ambiguous. V was shortened by 3 bases and J by 1 base, with 12 bases between the two germline ends. The V gene's germline CDR1 is MDHEN and CDR2 SYDVKM. The CDR3 has 15 amino acids. Written as DNA, the CDR3 is TGTGCCAGCAGTTTTTTGGAAGTGTATAACTATGGCTACACCTTC. Residues: CASSFLEVYNYGYTF.

The chain is built from TRBV5-4 and TRBJ2-1; D gene unclear. This CDR3 spans 17 amino acids. Germline V gene sequence: CDR1 SGHNT, CDR2 YYREEE (reference sequence). V lost 2 bases, J lost 4 bases, and 19 bases lay in between. CDR3 amino acids: CASSLSPLWGPYNEQFF. The DNA of the CDR3 is TGTGCCAGCAGCTTATCCCCTTTGTGGGGTCCATACAATGAGCAGTTCTTC.

The chain is built from TRBV28 and TRBJ2-7; no definite D call. V was pared by 7 bases and J by 4 bases, with 8 bases between. CDR3 size: 11 residues. Germline assignment: CDR1 MDHEN and CDR2 SYDVKM. The CDR3 region has the DNA TGTGCCAGCACCTCCCGGTACGAGCAGTACTTC. It yields the protein CASTSRYEQYF.

The gene calls are TRBV6-4 and TRBJ2-1; D perhaps matches TRBD1 (6 bases). The germline V gene encodes CDR1 MRHNA and CDR2 SNTAGT. The CDR3 extends over 16 amino acids. V was clipped by 0 bases and J by 6 bases, with 15 bases between them. Here the CDR3 reads CASSDSARGVGNEQFF. In DNA, the CDR3 is TGTGCCAGCAGTGACTCGGCCAGGGGTGTTGGCAATGAGCAGTTCTTC.

The chain combines TRBV28 with TRBJ2-5; D is possibly TRBD1 or TRBD2 (5 bases each). This CDR3 has 16 amino acids. Trimming removed 3 bases from V and 5 bases from J, with 19 bases in between. CDR1 and CDR2 from the germline V gene are MDHEN and SYDVKM. The CDR3 DNA reads TGTGCCAGCAGTTTTAATGACGGGACGGGGCTGGAGACCCAGTACTTC. Amino acids: CASSFNDGTGLETQYF. Together with reference TRBV28 and TRBJ2-5, the CDR3 gives the full variable domain: DVKVTQSSRYLVKRTGEKVFLECVQDMDHENMFWYRQDPGLGLRLIYFSYDVKMKEKGDIPEGYSVSREKKERFSLILESASTNQTSMYLCASSFNDGTGLETQYFGPGTRLLVL.

The chain is built from TRBV4-2 and TRBJ1-5, with D possibly matching TRBD1 (5 bases). The CDR3 has 18 residues. Per the germline V gene, CDR1 is LGHNA and CDR2 is YNFKEQ. V was pared by 3 bases and J by 6 bases, with 24 bases between. In nucleotides, the CDR3 is TGTGCCAGCAGCCAGGGCGGCCTGAAAGGGGTGAGGGGTCAGCCCCAGCATTTT. Its protein is CASSQGGLKGVRGQPQHF.

The chain links TRBV18 to TRBJ1-4; D unclear. The V and J ends lost 8 bases and 3 bases respectively, with 13 bases between them. This CDR3 comprises 14 residues. Germline CDR1 is KGHSH and CDR2 is LQKENI. This chain's CDR3 is CASAEGSANEKLFF. CDR3 bases: TGTGCCAGCGCAGAAGGGTCAGCTAATGAAAAACTGTTTTTT.

The chain is built from TRBV4-1 and TRBJ1-3; D gene ambiguous. The CDR3 totals 15 residues. Trimming stripped 0 bases from V and 7 bases from J, with 13 bases between. Per the germline V gene, CDR1 is MGHRA and CDR2 is YSYEKL. This chain's CDR3 is CASSQDTGTANTIYF. The CDR3, as DNA: TGCGCCAGCAGCCAAGATACCGGTACGGCTAACACCATATATTTT.

The CDR3 loop reads CAISGKDRVSYEQYF. As DNA, the CDR3 is TGTGCCATCAGTGGTAAGGACAGAGTCTCCTACGAGCAGTACTTC. The rearrangement uses TRBV10-3 and TRBJ2-7; the D gene is possibly TRBD1 (6 bases). Germline V gives CDR1 ENHRY, CDR2 SYGVKD. This CDR3 region has 15 residues. Trimming pared 4 bases from V and 0 bases from J, leaving 13 bases between.

The V call is TRBV11-2, the J call TRBJ2-5, with unresolved D. The end of the DNA fits TRBJ2-7 better, so the J call may be wrong. Germline lookup yields CDR1 SGHAT and CDR2 FQNNGV. This CDR3 is built from 16 residues. The CDR3, as DNA: TGTGCCAGCAGCTTAGATTTTGGCGGTAGAAGGTACGAGCAGTACTTC. Protein sequence: CASSLDFGGRRYEQYF.

V usage is TRBV7-7 and J usage is TRBJ2-5; TRBD2 is a possible D gene (7 bases). The CDR3 spans 14 residues. Looked up from germline, CDR1 is SSHAT and CDR2 is FNYEAQ (reference sequence). V lost 0 bases and J lost 5, with 10 bases in between. The CDR3 DNA reads TGTGCCAGCAGCTTAGCGGGAGGGGGGGAGACCCAGTACTTC. This encodes CASSLAGGGETQYF.

V and J are TRBV16 and TRBJ2-7, with 12 bases matching TRBD1. CDR3 size: 18 residues. Germline trimming cut 1 base from V and 7 bases from J; bases unmatched to any gene: 14. CDR1 KGHSY and CDR2 FQNENV come from the germline V gene. CDR3 nucleotides: TGTGCCAGCAGCCAATTCAGGGACAGGGGGCGAAGATTGTGGGAGCAGTACTTC. Amino acid sequence: CASSQFRDRGRRLWEQYF.

The CDR3 sequence: CASSTNRVPATNEKLFF. The CDR3 coding sequence is TGTGCCAGCAGTACCAACAGGGTTCCGGCAACTAATGAAAAACTGTTTTTT. The rearrangement uses TRBV27 and TRBJ1-4, with a weak D call TRBD1 (6 bases). This CDR3 is built from 17 residues. Trimming removed 5 bases from V and 0 bases from J, with 16 bases in between. In germline, CDR1 is MNHEY, CDR2 SMNVEV (reference sequence).

About this clone itself: Other nucleotide sequences in the sample specify the same CDR3. The genes are TRBV30 and TRBJ1-5, with TRBD1 matching over 7 bases. The V gene's germline CDR1 is GTSNPN and CDR2 SVGIG (reference sequence). V lost 3 bases and J lost 7; bases outside the gene matches: 6. The CDR3 totals 13 residues. In DNA form, the CDR3 reads TGTGCCTGGAGCGTGCAGGGGGGCCAGCCCCAGCATTTT. Amino acid sequence: CAWSVQGGQPQHF. The complete variable domain, with remaining parts taken from reference TRBV30 and TRBJ1-5, reads SQTIHQWPATLVQPVGSPLSLECTVEGTSNPNLYWYRQAAGRGLQLLFYSVGIGQISSEVPQNLSASRPQDRQFILSSKKLLLSDSGFYLCAWSVQGGQPQHFGDGTRLSIL.

This chain connects TRBV11-2 to TRBJ2-2; perhaps D is TRBD1 or TRBD2 (5 bases each). This CDR3 has 16 amino acids. V was trimmed by 5 bases and J by 1 base, leaving 14 bases between them. Germline CDR1 reads SGHAT; CDR2 reads FQNNGV. CDR3 sequence (DNA): TGTGCCAGCAGCCAAAGGGGACGACTGAACACCGGGGAGCTGTTTTTT. This translates into CASSQRGRLNTGELFF.

The gene calls are TRBV4-2 and TRBJ2-3; 9 bases agree with TRBD1. J gave up 0 bases and V 4 bases, and 5 bases lay outside the gene matches. In germline, CDR1 is LGHNA, CDR2 YNFKEQ. The CDR3 loop spans 16 amino acids. CDR3 nucleotide sequence: TGTGCCAGCAGCCTGACCGGGACAGGGAGCACAGATACGCAGTATTTT. Residues: CASSLTGTGSTDTQYF.

This sequence joins TRBV29-1 and TRBJ2-5, with TRBD2 matching over 12 bases. The J call may not be correct, given that the DNA end is closer to TRBJ2-7. Germline CDR1 is SQVTM and CDR2 is ANQGSEA. The CDR3 covers 13 residues. For the CDR3, the DNA is TGCAGCGCCCTGTGGACTAGCGGGGACGAGCAGTACTTC. Amino acids: CSALWTSGDEQYF.

On this clone itself: This same CDR3 is encoded by further DNA sequences in the sample. The chain recombines TRBV6-6 with TRBJ1-5; D not certain. The germline V gene has CDR1 MNHNY and CDR2 SVGAGI (reference sequence). V lost 0 bases and J 2 bases, leaving 5 bases between the germline ends. The CDR3 contains 14 residues. The CDR3 coding sequence is TGTGCCAGCAGTTACTCTGGCGGCAATCAGCCCCAGCATTTT. Translation gives CASSYSGGNQPQHF.

The V and J genes are TRBV15 and TRBJ2-5; 12 bases match TRBD2. The DNA end lines up better with TRBJ2-7; the J call may be wrong. The CDR3 totals 15 residues. Germline V gives CDR1 LNHNV, CDR2 YYDKDF (reference sequence). Here the CDR3 DNA reads TGTGCCACCAGCAGGACTAGCGGGAGTTTCGACGAGCAGTACTTC. This gives the protein CATSRTSGSFDEQYF.

This chain links TRBV27 with TRBJ2-6; 7 bases map to TRBD1. V was clipped by 5 bases and J by 2 bases; unmatched bases: 9. CDR1 and CDR2 (germline): MNHEY, SMNVEV (reference sequence). The CDR3 extends over 17 amino acids. CDR3 residues: CASSDRQGVTGANVLTF. The CDR3 DNA sequence: TGTGCCAGCAGTGATAGGCAGGGGGTTACTGGGGCCAACGTCCTGACTTTC.

This chain joins TRBV18 and TRBJ2-6; D possibly matches TRBD1 or TRBD2 (5 bases each). Germline values: CDR1 KGHSH, CDR2 LQKENI. Trimming cost V 2 bases and J 1 base, with 6 bases left between them. This CDR3 spans 15 amino acids. CDR3 in amino acids: CASSPEGSGANVLTF. The CDR3 nucleotides are TGTGCCAGCTCACCAGAGGGGTCTGGGGCCAACGTCCTGACTTTC.

This CDR3 reads CASSSHRPSGRAKYF. Written as DNA, the CDR3 is TGTGCCAGCAGTTCCCACCGTCCTAGCGGGAGGGCCAAGTACTTC. This chain joins TRBV28 and TRBJ2-7; 12 nucleotides line up with TRBD2. The junction had 12 bases not matched to a gene; V was cut back by 4 bases and J by 11 bases. This CDR3 contains 15 residues. CDR1 MDHEN and CDR2 SYDVKM come from the germline V gene. Full variable domain (rest looked up from reference TRBV28 and TRBJ2-7): DVKVTQSSRYLVKRTGEKVFLECVQDMDHENMFWYRQDPGLGLRLIYFSYDVKMKEKGDIPEGYSVSREKKERFSLILESASTNQTSMYLCASSSHRPSGRAKYFGPGTRLTVT.

The rearrangement links TRBV5-4 to TRBJ1-3, with D maybe TRBD1 (6 bases). Germline V gene lookup returns CDR1 SGHNT and CDR2 YYREEE (reference sequence). The CDR3 is made up of 14 amino acids. V was clipped by 2 bases and J by 4 bases, with 10 bases between them. As DNA, the CDR3 is TGTGCCAGCAGCTTAACAGGGACGGGAAACACCATATATTTT. Translated, it gives CASSLTGTGNTIYF.

J is TRBJ2-5 and V is TRBV7-3, with D possibly being TRBD1 or TRBD2 (5 bases each). Trimming pared 3 bases from V and 0 bases from J, leaving 5 bases between. This CDR3 comprises 13 residues. CDR1 SGHTA and CDR2 FQGTGA come from the germline V gene. The CDR3 DNA reads TGTGCCAGCAGCTTGGGACACCAAGAGACCCAGTACTTC. Its protein product is CASSLGHQETQYF. Variable domain in full (rest from reference TRBV7-3 and TRBJ2-5): GAGVSQTPSNKVTEKGKYVELRCDPISGHTALYWYRQSLGQGPEFLIYFQGTGAADDSGLPNDRFFAVRPEGSVSTLKIQRTERGDSAVYLCASSLGHQETQYFGPGTRLLVL.

The V gene is TRBV11-1, the J gene TRBJ2-7; 10 bases map to TRBD2. Germline V CDR1 and CDR2: SGHAT, FQDESV (reference sequence). V shed 1 base, J shed 5 bases, and the junction held 5 bases outside the gene matches. This CDR3 region has 15 residues. The CDR3 DNA reads TGTGCCAGCAGCTTAGGAGCGGGAGGGCCGGACGAGCAGTACTTC. Its translation is CASSLGAGGPDEQYF.

The chain employs TRBV2 and TRBJ1-2; D perhaps matches TRBD1 (6 bases). The CDR3 is 14 amino acids. The V end lost 6 bases, the J end lost 1 base, and 12 bases lay between the germline ends. Germline V CDR1 and CDR2: SNHLY, FYNNEI. CDR3 sequence reads: CASSSQGINYGYTF. The CDR3 nucleotides are TGTGCCAGCAGCAGTCAGGGGATTAACTATGGCTACACCTTC.

The CDR3 loop reads CASSEGLTEAFF. CDR3 coding DNA: TGTGCCAGCAGTGAAGGACTCACTGAAGCTTTCTTT. The chain combines TRBV2 with TRBJ1-1, with D unclear. The CDR3 loop spans 12 amino acids. V lost 1 base and J lost 4, with 4 bases in between. Germline lookup yields CDR1 SNHLY and CDR2 FYNNEI.

The count of this clone is one. This chain joins TRBV5-1 and TRBJ2-2; 10 bases line up with TRBD1. Per germline, CDR1 SGHRS and CDR2 YFSETQ. The V and J ends lost 0 bases and 5 bases, in that order; junction bases with no gene match: 4. The CDR3 runs to 16 residues. CDR3 DNA sequence: TGCGCCAGCAGCTTGGACGGGACAGGGGCTACCGGGGAGCTGTTTTTT. This sequence encodes CASSLDGTGATGELFF.

J is TRBJ1-5 and V is TRBV6-6, with D uncertain. The CDR3 consists of 12 residues. CDR1 and CDR2 from the germline V gene are MNHNY and SVGAGI (reference sequence). The V end was cut by 2 bases, the J end by 7 bases, with 6 bases between. The CDR3: CASSYDGQPQHF. DNA of the CDR3: TGTGCCAGCAGTTACGACGGGCAGCCCCAGCATTTT.

There are a few counts of this clone. The chain couples TRBV18 to TRBJ1-5; perhaps TRBD1 as D (6 bases). Germline CDR1 KGHSH, CDR2 LQKENI. Trimming stripped 4 bases from V and 4 bases from J, with 14 bases between. This CDR3 has 15 residues. The DNA for the CDR3 is TGTGCCAGCTCACTGGGGCAGGGGCAAAATCAGCCCCAGCATTTT. It translates to CASSLGQGQNQPQHF.

The chain is built from TRBV28 and TRBJ2-3; 7 bases fit TRBD1. J gave up 1 base and V 4 bases, and 2 bases lay outside the gene matches. The CDR3 is 14 amino acids. Germline CDR1 and CDR2: MDHEN and SYDVKM. CDR3: CASSSQGGTDTQYF. The CDR3 DNA reads as TGTGCCAGCAGTTCCCAGGGGGGCACAGATACGCAGTATTTT.

V is TRBV7-8 and J is TRBJ2-7, with D perhaps TRBD2 (6 bases). The CDR3 is 17 amino acids. The germline V and J ends were trimmed by 5 bases and 1 base, with 21 bases remaining between them. Germline CDR1 SGHVS, CDR2 FQNEAQ. The CDR3 is CASSLSGLGTGSYEQYF. The CDR3 coding sequence is TGTGCCAGCAGCCTTAGCGGTTTGGGGACCGGGTCCTACGAGCAGTACTTC.